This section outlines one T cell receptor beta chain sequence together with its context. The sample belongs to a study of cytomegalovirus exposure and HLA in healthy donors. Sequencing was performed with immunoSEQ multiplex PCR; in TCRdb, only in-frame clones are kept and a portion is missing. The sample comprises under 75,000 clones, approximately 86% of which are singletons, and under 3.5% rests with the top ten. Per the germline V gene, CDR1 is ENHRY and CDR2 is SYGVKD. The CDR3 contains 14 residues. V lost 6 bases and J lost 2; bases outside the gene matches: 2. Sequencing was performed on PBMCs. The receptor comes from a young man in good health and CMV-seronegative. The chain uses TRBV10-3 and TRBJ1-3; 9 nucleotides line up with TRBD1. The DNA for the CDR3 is TGTGCCATCAGGGGACAGGGTGCTGGAAACACCATATATTTT. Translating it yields CAIRGQGAGNTIYF.